One and the same sample provided the 5 T cell receptor beta chains below, sequenced in a study of T-cell memory formation after mild COVID-19. TCRdb called the 5' RACE reads again in MiXCR, with one record for every CDR3 protein. The sample lists 250,000 to 300,000 distinct CDR3 sequences, around 15% occurring once. Source material: PBMCs or a T cell subset sorted from them (not recorded which). The receptors come from a man younger than 35 who had mild COVID-19 (a few samples of this study predate the infection). Cell type and time point are not known.

The rearrangement joins TRBV28 to TRBJ2-3, with D possibly TRBD1 on 5 matching bases. V shed 7 bases and J shed 2 bases, with 16 bases lying between them. Germline lookup yields CDR1 MDHEN and CDR2 SYDVKM. CDR3 length: 15 residues. The CDR3 loop is CASTGSRAYTDTQYF. CDR3 nucleotides: TGTGCCAGCACGGGTAGCAGGGCCTACACAGATACGCAGTATTTT.

The chain is built from TRBV7-9 and TRBJ1-6; the D gene is possibly TRBD1 (6 bases). The CDR3 is 15 amino acids. V lost 6 bases and J 6 bases, leaving 15 bases between the germline ends. CDR1 is SEHNR and CDR2 is FQNEAQ in the germline V gene (reference sequence). CDR3 sequence reads: CASRGGRALNSPLHF. The CDR3 DNA follows: TGTGCCAGCAGGGGGGGCCGCGCCCTTAATTCACCCCTCCACTTT.

This clonotype occurred many times. J is TRBJ2-3 and V is TRBV7-9, with D maybe TRBD2 (5 bases). The CDR3 runs 16 residues. V was shortened by 2 bases and J by 6 bases, with 18 bases between the two germline ends. Germline lookup yields CDR1 SEHNR and CDR2 FQNEAQ (reference sequence). The CDR3 DNA sequence: TGTGCCAGCAGCTTACCCCACTTCCCCCCGGGGGATACGCAGTATTTT. It encodes CASSLPHFPPGDTQYF. The full variable domain, with the rest looked up from reference TRBV7-9 and TRBJ2-3, is DTGVSQNPRHKITKRGQNVTFRCDPISEHNRLYWYRQTLGQGPEFLTYFQNEAQLEKSRLLSDRFSAERPKGSFSTLEIQRTEQGDSAMYLCASSLPHFPPGDTQYFGPGTRLTVL.

This clonotype was seen many times. The V and J genes are TRBV4-2 and TRBJ1-5; D gene unclear. Germline CDR1 reads LGHNA; CDR2 reads YNFKEQ. V lost 4 bases and J 4 bases, leaving 14 bases between the germline ends. This CDR3 is built from 15 residues. As DNA, the CDR3 is TGTGCCAGCAGCCGGATAGACGGCCCAAATCAGCCCCAGCATTTT. Protein product: CASSRIDGPNQPQHF.

This clonotype was observed a few times. This chain links TRBV6-2 or TRBV6-3 with TRBJ2-7, with TRBD1 matching 9 bases. Germline trimming cut 7 bases from V and 7 bases from J; bases unmatched to any gene: 23. This CDR3 is built from 18 residues. Germline V CDR1 and CDR2: MNHEY, SVGEGT. The CDR3 is CASTAGEKVPGQGKEQYV. The CDR3 region has the DNA TGTGCCAGCACCGCCGGCGAGAAGGTACCGGGACAGGGAAAAGAGCAGTACGTC.